This T cell receptor beta chain stems from a study of T cell responses to AZD1222 COVID-19 vaccine. About the research overall: Second doses were pooled across both intervals (about 4 or about 12 weeks). Notes on the study in general: The repertoires were collected only after the peak T cell response. The donor cohort was predominantly white British with a female majority, and clonal diversity may have been underestimated.

Remarks on this clone: Its target is unknown.

This table comes from immunoSEQ multiplex PCR, and its TCRdb copy is limited to in-frame clones, with some not included. The sample has some 140,000 clones; approximately 90% are singletons. Germline loops: CDR1 SGHNT, CDR2 YYREEE (reference sequence). The CDR3 loop spans 16 amino acids. The V and J ends lost 5 bases and 0 bases respectively, with 16 bases between them. Sequencing used peripheral blood, obtained on day 0 of AZD1222 vaccination. V is TRBV5-4 and J is TRBJ2-3; possible D gene TRBD2, 6 bases. The receptor comes from an adult in good health. This chain's CDR3 is CASSRPSARSTDTQYF. The CDR3 coding sequence is TGTGCCAGCAGTCGCCCTAGCGCCCGTAGCACAGATACGCAGTATTTT. The variable domain in full, completed from reference TRBV5-4 and TRBJ2-3, reads ETGVTQSPTHLIKTRGQQVTLRCSSQSGHNTVSWYQQALGQGPQFIFQYYREEENGRGNFPPRFSGLQFPNYSSELNVNALELDDSALYLCASSRPSARSTDTQYFGPGTRLTVL.